The 18 T cell receptor beta chains below all came from one sample that was sequenced in a study of blood T cell repertoires in COVID-19. Assay: immunoSEQ multiplex PCR; the TCRdb copy retains only in-frame clones and omits some. The profile shows about 170,000 clones, 86% of them singletons. Sequences were obtained from peripheral blood. The source is a woman older than 75 in a cohort sampled during active or convalescent COVID-19.

This chain connects TRBV30 to TRBJ1-1, with a weak D call TRBD1 (6 bases). V lost 2 bases and J 5 bases, leaving 15 bases between the germline ends. The CDR3 spans 14 residues. Germline V gives CDR1 GTSNPN, CDR2 SVGIG (reference sequence). The DNA for the CDR3 is TGTGCCTGGAGTCGCACCCAGGGGAGTACTGAAGCTTTCTTT. This translates into CAWSRTQGSTEAFF.

The chain recombines TRBV10-3 with TRBJ1-1; D is unclear. The V and J ends lost 7 bases and 3 bases respectively, with 12 bases between them. The germline V gene has CDR1 ENHRY and CDR2 SYGVKD. CDR3 length equals 13 residues. The CDR3 coding sequence is TGTGCCATCATAGGAGACGGTTACACTGAAGCTTTCTTT. Encoded protein: CAIIGDGYTEAFF.

The rearrangement joins TRBV6-5 to TRBJ2-7; TRBD1 might be the D (6 bases). V lost 7 bases, J lost 5 bases, and 21 bases lay in between. The CDR3 loop spans 15 amino acids. The germline V gene encodes CDR1 MNHEY and CDR2 SVGAGI. CDR3 sequence: CASKGFGQGLHEQYV. CDR3 coding DNA: TGTGCCAGCAAGGGTTTCGGGCAGGGGCTCCACGAGCAGTACGTC.

The chain joins TRBV6-5 to TRBJ1-2, with 10 bases that match TRBD1. V lost 5 bases, J lost 8 bases, and 2 bases stayed unmatched. The CDR3 runs to 12 residues. The germline gives CDR1 MNHEY, CDR2 SVGAGI. The CDR3 DNA follows: TGTGCCAGCAGTCCGGACAGGGGGGGCTACACCTTC. Its protein product is CASSPDRGGYTF.

This clone was seen just once. This chain uses TRBV6-5 with TRBJ2-3; no definite D call. V gave up 6 bases and J gave up 3 bases, with 10 bases separating them. The length of the CDR3 is 13 residues. The germline V gene encodes CDR1 MNHEY and CDR2 SVGAGI. The CDR3 is CASSRERTDTQYF. The CDR3 DNA reads as TGTGCCAGCAGCCGCGAACGAACAGATACGCAGTATTTT.

This chain uses TRBV18 with TRBJ1-1; D unresolved. Germline V gene data show CDR1 as KGHSH and CDR2 as LQKENI. CDR3 length: 15 amino acids. Trimming cost V 3 bases and J 1 base, with 12 bases left between them. This CDR3 is CASSPSMRGNTEAFF. CDR3 bases: TGTGCCAGCTCACCGAGCATGAGAGGGAACACTGAAGCTTTCTTT.

V usage is TRBV29-1 and J usage is TRBJ1-2; D gene unclear. The CDR3 consists of 12 residues. Trimming stripped 0 bases from V and 8 bases from J, with 10 bases between. The germline V gene encodes CDR1 SQVTM and CDR2 ANQGSEA. CDR3 protein: CSVEEVGSGYTF. The CDR3 nucleotides are TGCAGCGTTGAAGAGGTCGGTAGCGGCTACACCTTC.

This clone was found a few times. The junction and the germline gene differ at one end; a read error may be behind it. The chain joins TRBV7-9 to TRBJ1-2; D not certain. Germline V CDR1 and CDR2: SEHNR, FQNEAQ (reference sequence). This CDR3 has 12 amino acids. The CDR3 loop reads CASSEDLRPPRF. CDR3 DNA: TGTGCCAGCAGCGAAGACCTCAGGCCCCCACGCTTC.

J is TRBJ2-5 and V is TRBV27; TRBD2 matches 12 bases. Germline CDR1 and CDR2: MNHEY and SMNVEV (reference sequence). The trim removed 4 bases at V and 5 bases at J, leaving 11 bases unmatched. CDR3 length: 17 residues. CDR3 loop: CASSYRALAGGGETQYF. CDR3 coding DNA: TGTGCCAGCAGTTACCGCGCGCTAGCGGGAGGGGGGGAGACCCAGTACTTC.

This clone was seen just once. The J gene is TRBJ2-2, the V gene TRBV7-9, with 9 bases fitting TRBD2. This CDR3 contains 16 residues. The ends lost 5 bases at V and 0 bases at J; junction bases unmatched: 4. Germline-derived CDR1 and CDR2 are SEHNR and FQNEAQ (reference sequence). The CDR3 protein is CASSPLAGTNTGELFF. The CDR3 DNA reads as TGTGCCAGCAGCCCGCTAGCGGGGACGAACACCGGGGAGCTGTTTTTT.

The CDR3 DNA follows: TGTGCCAGCAGTTACCTTACGGGACAGGGGGCCGGTGGCTACACCTTC. Translation gives CASSYLTGQGAGGYTF. The V gene is TRBV6-5, the J gene TRBJ1-2; 12 bases line up with TRBD1. The germline CDR1 and CDR2 sequences are MNHEY and SVGAGI. Losses at the gene ends were 2 bases for V and 7 bases for J; bases not matched to a gene: 8. The CDR3 contains 16 residues.

The V gene is TRBV19, the J gene TRBJ1-5; 11 bases are shared with TRBD1. CDR3 size: 19 residues. The J segment lost 7 bases and the V segment lost 6 bases, leaving 20 bases of the junction unmatched. The germline gives CDR1 LNHDA, CDR2 SQIVND (reference sequence). CDR3 bases: TGTGCCAGTAGCCCCCTGCGGCGGGCCGGACAGGGGGCCGGACAGCCCCAGCATTTT. Amino acid sequence: CASSPLRRAGQGAGQPQHF.

This sequence joins TRBV11-3 and TRBJ1-2; tentative D call: TRBD1 (5 bases). V lost 5 bases, J lost 5 bases, and 18 bases lay in between. Germline lookup yields CDR1 SGHNT and CDR2 YENEEA. The CDR3 covers 15 residues. For the CDR3, the DNA is TGTGCCAGCAGCCACCTCCGAGAGGGGAGGTATGGCTACACCTTC. Translating gives CASSHLREGRYGYTF.

This chain connects TRBV30 to TRBJ1-2; possibly TRBD1 for D (5 bases). This CDR3 has 14 amino acids. With 2 bases removed from V and 7 bases from J, the gap between germline ends came to 17 bases. CDR1 and CDR2 (germline): GTSNPN, SVGIG (reference sequence). The CDR3 region has the DNA TGTGCCTGGAGTACGTGGGGAGGGCAGGGTGGCTACACCTTC. It encodes CAWSTWGGQGGYTF.

By share of the sample, this clone is medium-sized. The chain uses TRBV19 and TRBJ1-5; TRBD1 matches at 7 bases. Trimming cost V 6 bases and J 0 bases; bases outside gene matches: 5. The CDR3 is 15 amino acids. Germline V gene lookup returns CDR1 LNHDA and CDR2 SQIVND (reference sequence). The CDR3 loop is CASRPGTDSNQPQHF. DNA for the CDR3: TGTGCCAGTAGGCCCGGGACAGATAGCAATCAGCCCCAGCATTTT.

The chain has TRBV28 and TRBJ2-5; 8 nucleotides line up with TRBD2. Looked up from germline, CDR1 is MDHEN and CDR2 is SYDVKM. CDR3 size: 14 residues. V lost 6 bases, J lost 1 base, and 4 bases stayed unmatched. The CDR3 here is CASSTSGGQETQYF. CDR3 DNA: TGTGCCAGCAGCACCAGCGGGGGCCAAGAGACCCAGTACTTC.

The chain combines TRBV5-1 with TRBJ2-2, with D possibly TRBD1 on 6 matching bases. Germline CDR1 SGHRS, CDR2 YFSETQ. Deletions cut 2 bases from V and 5 bases from J, with 13 bases between. The CDR3 covers 15 residues. CDR3 sequence reads: CASSFFSRGTGELFF. CDR3 DNA: TGCGCCAGCAGCTTTTTCTCCAGGGGAACCGGGGAGCTGTTTTTT.

The V call is TRBV19, the J call TRBJ1-1; no clear D gene. Per the germline V gene, CDR1 is LNHDA and CDR2 is SQIVND (reference sequence). CDR3 size: 16 residues. Trimming pared 5 bases from V and 3 bases from J, leaving 19 bases between. The CDR3 region has the DNA TGTGCCAGTAGTCCCGGGAGGACCGTTTTTGACACTGAAGCTTTCTTT. It codes for CASSPGRTVFDTEAFF. The full variable domain, its missing parts supplied by reference TRBV19 and TRBJ1-1, is DGGITQSPKYLFRKEGQNVTLSCEQNLNHDAMYWYRQDPGQGLRLIYYSQIVNDFQKGDIAEGYSVSREKKESFPLTVTSAQKNPTAFYLCASSPGRTVFDTEAFFGQGTRLTVV.